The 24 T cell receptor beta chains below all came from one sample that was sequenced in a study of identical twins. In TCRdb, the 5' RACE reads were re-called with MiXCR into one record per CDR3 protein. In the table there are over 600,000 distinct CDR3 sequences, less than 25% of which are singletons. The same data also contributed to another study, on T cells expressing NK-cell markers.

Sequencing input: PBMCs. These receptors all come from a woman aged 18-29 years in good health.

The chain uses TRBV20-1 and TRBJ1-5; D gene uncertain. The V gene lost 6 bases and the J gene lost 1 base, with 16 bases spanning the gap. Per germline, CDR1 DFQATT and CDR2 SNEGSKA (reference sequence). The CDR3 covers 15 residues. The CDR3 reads CSALQARLSNQPQHF. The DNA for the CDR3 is TGCAGTGCGCTTCAGGCCAGGCTCAGCAATCAGCCCCAGCATTTT.

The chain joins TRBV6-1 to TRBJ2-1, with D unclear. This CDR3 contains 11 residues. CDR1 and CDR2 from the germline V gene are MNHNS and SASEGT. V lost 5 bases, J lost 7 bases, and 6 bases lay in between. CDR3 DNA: TGTGCCAGCAGTCACTTTAATGAGCAGTTCTTC. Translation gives CASSHFNEQFF.

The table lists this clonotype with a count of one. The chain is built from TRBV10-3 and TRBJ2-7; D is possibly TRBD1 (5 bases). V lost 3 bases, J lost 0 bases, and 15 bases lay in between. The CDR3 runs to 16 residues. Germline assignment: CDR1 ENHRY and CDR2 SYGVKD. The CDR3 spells CAISDRGAPASYEQYF. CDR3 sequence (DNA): TGTGCCATCAGTGATCGTGGGGCTCCAGCCTCCTACGAGCAGTACTTC.

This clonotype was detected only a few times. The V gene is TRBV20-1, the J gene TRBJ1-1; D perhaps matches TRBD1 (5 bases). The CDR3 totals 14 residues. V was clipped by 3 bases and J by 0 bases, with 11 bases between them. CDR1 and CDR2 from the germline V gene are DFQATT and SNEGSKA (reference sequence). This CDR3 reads CSARGRRMNTEAFF. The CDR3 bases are TGCAGTGCTAGGGGACGGCGTATGAACACTGAAGCTTTCTTT.

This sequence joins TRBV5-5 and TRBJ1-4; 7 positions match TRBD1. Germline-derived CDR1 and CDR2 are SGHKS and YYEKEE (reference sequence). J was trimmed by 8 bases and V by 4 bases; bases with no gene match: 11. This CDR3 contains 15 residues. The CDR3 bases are TGTGCCAGCAGCATGACGGGACAGATTGGCGAAAAACTGTTTTTT. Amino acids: CASSMTGQIGEKLFF.

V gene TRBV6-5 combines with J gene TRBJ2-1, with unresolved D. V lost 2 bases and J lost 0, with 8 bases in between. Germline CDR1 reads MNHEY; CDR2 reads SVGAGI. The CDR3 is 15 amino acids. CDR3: CASSYETGSYNEQFF. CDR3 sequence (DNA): TGTGCCAGCAGTTACGAGACGGGCTCCTACAATGAGCAGTTCTTC.

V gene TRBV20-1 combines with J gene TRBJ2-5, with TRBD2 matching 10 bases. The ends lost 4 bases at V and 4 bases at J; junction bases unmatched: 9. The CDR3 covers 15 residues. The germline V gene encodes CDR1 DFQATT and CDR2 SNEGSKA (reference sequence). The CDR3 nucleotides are TGCAGTGCTATGGATCACCGGACTAGCGGAGAGACCCAGTACTTC. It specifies CSAMDHRTSGETQYF.

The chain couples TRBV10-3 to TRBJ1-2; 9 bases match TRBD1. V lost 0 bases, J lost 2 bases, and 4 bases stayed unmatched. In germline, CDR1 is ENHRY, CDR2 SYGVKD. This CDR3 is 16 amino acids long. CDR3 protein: CAISESQGQGNYGYTF. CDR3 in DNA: TGTGCCATCAGTGAGTCGCAGGGACAGGGAAACTATGGCTACACCTTC.

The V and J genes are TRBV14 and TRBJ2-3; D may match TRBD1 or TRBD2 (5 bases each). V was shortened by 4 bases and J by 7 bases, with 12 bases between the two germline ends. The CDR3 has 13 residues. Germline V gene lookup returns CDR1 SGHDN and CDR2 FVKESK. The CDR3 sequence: CASSPTRGNTQYF. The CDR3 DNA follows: TGTGCCAGCAGCCCAACGAGGGGAAATACGCAGTATTTT.

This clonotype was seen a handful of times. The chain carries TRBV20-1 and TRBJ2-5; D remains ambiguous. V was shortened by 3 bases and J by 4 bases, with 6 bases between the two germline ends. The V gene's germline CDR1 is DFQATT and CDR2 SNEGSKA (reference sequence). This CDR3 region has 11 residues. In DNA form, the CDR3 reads TGCAGTGCTAGTCGTCGAGAGACCCAGTACTTC. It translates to CSASRRETQYF.

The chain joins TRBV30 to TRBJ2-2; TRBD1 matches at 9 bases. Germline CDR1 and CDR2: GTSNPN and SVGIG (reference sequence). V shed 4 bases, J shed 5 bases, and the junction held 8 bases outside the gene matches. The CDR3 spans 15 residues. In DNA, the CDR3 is TGTGCCTGGACCCTAGGGACAGGGTATACCGGGGAGCTGTTTTTT. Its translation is CAWTLGTGYTGELFF.

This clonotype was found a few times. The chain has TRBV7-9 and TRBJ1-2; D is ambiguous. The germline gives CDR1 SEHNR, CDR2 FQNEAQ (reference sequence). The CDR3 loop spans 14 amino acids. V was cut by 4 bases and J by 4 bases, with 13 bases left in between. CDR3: CASSSTTGSYGYTF. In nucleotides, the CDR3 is TGTGCCAGCAGCTCAACCACCGGGAGCTATGGCTACACCTTC.

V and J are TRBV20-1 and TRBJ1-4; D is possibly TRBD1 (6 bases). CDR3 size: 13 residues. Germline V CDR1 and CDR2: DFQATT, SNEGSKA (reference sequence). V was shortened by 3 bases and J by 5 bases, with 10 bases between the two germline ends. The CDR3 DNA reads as TGCAGTGCTAGGAGACAGGTCAATGAAAAACTGTTTTTT. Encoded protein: CSARRQVNEKLFF.

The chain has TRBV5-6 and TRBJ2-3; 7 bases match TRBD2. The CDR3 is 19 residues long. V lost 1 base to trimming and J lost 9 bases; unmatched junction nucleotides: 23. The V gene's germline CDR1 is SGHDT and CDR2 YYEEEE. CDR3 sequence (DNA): TGTGCCAGCAGCTTGTGGCCGGGGGGTCCGGAAACCCCGCTGCGAACGCAGTATTTT. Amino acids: CASSLWPGGPETPLRTQYF.

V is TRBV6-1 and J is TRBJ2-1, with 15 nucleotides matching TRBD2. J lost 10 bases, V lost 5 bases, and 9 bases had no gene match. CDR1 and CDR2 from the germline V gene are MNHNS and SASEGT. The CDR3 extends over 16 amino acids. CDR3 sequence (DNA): TGTGCCAGCAGTCCCGGACTAGCGGGAGGGGAACGGGAGCAGTTCTTC. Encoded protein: CASSPGLAGGEREQFF.

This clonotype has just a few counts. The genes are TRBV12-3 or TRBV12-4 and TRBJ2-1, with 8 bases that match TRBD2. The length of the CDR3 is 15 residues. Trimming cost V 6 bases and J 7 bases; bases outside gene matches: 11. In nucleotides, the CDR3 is TGTGCCAGCAGCCCCGGGGGGGGGGAGCCGAATGAGCAGTTCTTC. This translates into CASSPGGGEPNEQFF.

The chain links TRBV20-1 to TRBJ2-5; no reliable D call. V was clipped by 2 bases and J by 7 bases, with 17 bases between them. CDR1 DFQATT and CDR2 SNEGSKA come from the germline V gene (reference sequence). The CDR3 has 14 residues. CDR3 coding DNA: TGCAGTGCTAGACGAGAACACCCAATTAGGACCCAGTACTTC. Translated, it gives CSARREHPIRTQYF.

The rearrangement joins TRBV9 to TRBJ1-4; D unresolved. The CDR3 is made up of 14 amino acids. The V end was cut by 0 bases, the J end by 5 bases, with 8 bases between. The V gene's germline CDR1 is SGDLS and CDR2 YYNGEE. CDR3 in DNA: TGTGCCAGCAGCGTAGACGGGGTGAATGAAAAACTGTTTTTT. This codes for CASSVDGVNEKLFF.

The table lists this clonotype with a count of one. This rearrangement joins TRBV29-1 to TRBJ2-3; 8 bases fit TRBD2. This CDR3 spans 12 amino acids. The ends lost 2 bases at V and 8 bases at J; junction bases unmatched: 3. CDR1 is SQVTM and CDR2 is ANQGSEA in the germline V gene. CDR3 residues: CSVEMAGGTQYF. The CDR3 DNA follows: TGCAGCGTTGAAATGGCGGGAGGTACGCAGTATTTT.

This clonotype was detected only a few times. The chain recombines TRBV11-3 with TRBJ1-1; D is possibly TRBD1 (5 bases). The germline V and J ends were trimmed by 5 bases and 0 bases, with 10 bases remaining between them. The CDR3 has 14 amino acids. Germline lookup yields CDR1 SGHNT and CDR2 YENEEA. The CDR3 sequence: CASSMGRMNTEAFF. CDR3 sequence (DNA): TGTGCCAGCAGCATGGGACGGATGAACACTGAAGCTTTCTTT.

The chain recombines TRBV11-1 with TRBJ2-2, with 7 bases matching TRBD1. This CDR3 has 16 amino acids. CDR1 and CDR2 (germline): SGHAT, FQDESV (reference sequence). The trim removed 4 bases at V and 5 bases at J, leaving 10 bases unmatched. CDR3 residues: CASSSRDSTATGELFF. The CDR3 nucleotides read TGTGCCAGCAGCTCCAGGGACAGTACGGCTACCGGGGAGCTGTTTTTT. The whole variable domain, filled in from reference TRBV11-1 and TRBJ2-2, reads EAEVAQSPRYKITEKSQAVAFWCDPISGHATLYWYRQILGQGPELLVQFQDESVVDDSQLPKDRFSAERLKGVDSTLKIQPAELGDSAMYLCASSSRDSTATGELFFGEGSRLTVL.

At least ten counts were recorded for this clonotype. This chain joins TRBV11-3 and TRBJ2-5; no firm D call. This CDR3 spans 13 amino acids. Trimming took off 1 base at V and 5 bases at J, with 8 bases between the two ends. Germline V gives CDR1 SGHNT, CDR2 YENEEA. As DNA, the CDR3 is TGTGCCAGCAGCTTAGGAGTCGGGGAGACCCAGTACTTC. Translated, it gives CASSLGVGETQYF.

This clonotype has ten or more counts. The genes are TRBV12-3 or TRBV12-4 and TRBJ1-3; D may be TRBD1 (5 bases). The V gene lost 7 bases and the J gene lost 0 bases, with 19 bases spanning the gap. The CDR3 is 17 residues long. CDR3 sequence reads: CASTNDLGVGSGNTIYF. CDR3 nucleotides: TGTGCCAGCACCAACGACTTGGGGGTGGGCTCTGGAAACACCATATATTTT.

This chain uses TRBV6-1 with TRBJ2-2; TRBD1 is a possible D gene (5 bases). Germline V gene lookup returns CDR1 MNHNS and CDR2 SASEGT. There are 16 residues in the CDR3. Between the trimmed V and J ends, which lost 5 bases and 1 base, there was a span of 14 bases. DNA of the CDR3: TGTGCCAGCAGTCCTAGACAGACCAAGAACACCGGGGAGCTGTTTTTT. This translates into CASSPRQTKNTGELFF.